The T cell receptor (beta chain) under discussion was sequenced for a study of blood T cell repertoires in COVID-19. Study-level information: Nucleic acid was either cDNA or gDNA, and it came from T cells, B-cell-depleted T cells, or PBMCs.

Clones were read by immunoSEQ multiplex PCR, and TCRdb kept only the in-frame ones, dropping some. The profile covers 190,000 or so clones, with 85% to 90% appearing a single time and 0.7% to 0.85% taken by the ten largest. This CDR3 has 17 amino acids. Looked up from germline, CDR1 is LNHNV and CDR2 is YYDKDF (reference sequence). V dropped 1 base and J dropped 1; count of bases not matched to a gene: 8. The chain couples TRBV15 to TRBJ2-3; TRBD1 aligns across 7 bases. Sample: peripheral blood. This TCR came from a woman in her sixties or seventies with acute or convalescent COVID-19. CDR3 residues: CATSRGTGGYGTDTQYF. In nucleotides, the CDR3 is TGTGCCACCAGCAGAGGGACAGGTGGATATGGCACAGATACGCAGTATTTT.